These 4 T cell receptor beta chains were all obtained from the same sample, sequenced in a study of T cells in Graves' hyperthyroidism and ophthalmopathy. Amplified TCR beta CDR3 regions came from RNA transcripts. HTBI primers drove first-round RT-PCR of the TCR CDR3. MiXCR, run by TCRdb on the multiplex PCR reads, gives a single entry per CDR3 protein. The sample holds approximately 600,000 distinct CDR3 sequences, roughly 15% seen once. The sample was blood. The receptors come from a woman in her forties with Graves' ophthalmopathy.

This chain uses TRBV6-2 or TRBV6-3 with TRBJ2-5, with D possibly called TRBD1 or TRBD2 (6 bases each). CDR3 length: 16 residues. V dropped 10 bases and J dropped 2 bases, with 23 bases sitting between them. Germline V CDR1 and CDR2: MNHEY, SVGEGT. The CDR3 is CATLVDTGTEQETQYF. CDR3 coding DNA: TGTGCCACCCTAGTCGACACAGGGACTGAACAAGAGACCCAGTACTTC.

J is TRBJ2-2 and V is TRBV7-8, with TRBD2 matching 10 bases. The germline V gene encodes CDR1 SGHVS and CDR2 FQNEAQ. J lost 0 bases, V lost 4 bases, and 5 bases had no gene match. This CDR3 region has 17 residues. The CDR3 here is CASSSGLASANTGELFF. CDR3 nucleotide sequence: TGTGCCAGCAGCTCGGGACTAGCGAGCGCGAACACCGGGGAGCTGTTTTTT.

This clonotype showed up just a few times. The chain recombines TRBV18 with TRBJ1-5; D call uncertain. CDR3 size: 16 residues. The germline V gene has CDR1 KGHSH and CDR2 LQKENI. The V gene lost 2 bases and the J gene lost 7 bases, with 18 bases spanning the gap. CDR3 bases: TGTGCCAGCTCACCATCTTCGTCGGGATTTTGGCAGCCCCAGCATTTT. Protein: CASSPSSSGFWQPQHF.

This chain uses TRBV12-3 or TRBV12-4 with TRBJ1-1; D remains unclear. This CDR3 spans 14 amino acids. V was cut by 7 bases and J by 1 base, with 13 bases left in between. The CDR3 nucleotides read TGTGCCAGCACGAAAAAGGGAAAGAACACTGAAGCTTTCTTT. This encodes CASTKKGKNTEAFF.